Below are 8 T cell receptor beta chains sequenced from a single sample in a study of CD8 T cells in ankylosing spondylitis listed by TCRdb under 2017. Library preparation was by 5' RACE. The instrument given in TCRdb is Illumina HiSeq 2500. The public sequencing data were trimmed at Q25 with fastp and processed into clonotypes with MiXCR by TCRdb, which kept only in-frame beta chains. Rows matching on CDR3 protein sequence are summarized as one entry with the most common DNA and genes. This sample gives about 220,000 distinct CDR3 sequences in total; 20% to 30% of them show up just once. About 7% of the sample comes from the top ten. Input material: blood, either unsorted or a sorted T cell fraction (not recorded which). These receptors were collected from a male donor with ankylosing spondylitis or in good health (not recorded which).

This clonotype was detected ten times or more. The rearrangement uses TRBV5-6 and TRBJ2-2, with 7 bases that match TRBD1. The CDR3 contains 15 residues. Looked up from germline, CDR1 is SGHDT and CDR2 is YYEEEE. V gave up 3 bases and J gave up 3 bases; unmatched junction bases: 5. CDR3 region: CASSWGQYHTGELFF. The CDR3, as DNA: TGTGCCAGCAGCTGGGGACAGTACCACACCGGGGAGCTGTTTTTT.

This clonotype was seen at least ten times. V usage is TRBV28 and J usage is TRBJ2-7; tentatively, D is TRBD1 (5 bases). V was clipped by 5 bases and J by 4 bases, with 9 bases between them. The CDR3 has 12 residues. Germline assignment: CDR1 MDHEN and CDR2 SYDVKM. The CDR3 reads CASSTRVYEQYF. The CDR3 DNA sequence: TGTGCCAGCAGTACCAGGGTTTACGAGCAGTACTTC.

The DNA for the CDR3 is TGCAGCGTTGAGGGTCAGGGGTATGGCTACACCTTC. Its protein product is CSVEGQGYGYTF. This chain links TRBV29-1 with TRBJ1-2; D may be TRBD1 (6 bases). Germline CDR1 reads SQVTM; CDR2 reads ANQGSEA. V lost 3 bases, J lost 5 bases, and 10 bases lay in between. The length of the CDR3 is 12 residues.

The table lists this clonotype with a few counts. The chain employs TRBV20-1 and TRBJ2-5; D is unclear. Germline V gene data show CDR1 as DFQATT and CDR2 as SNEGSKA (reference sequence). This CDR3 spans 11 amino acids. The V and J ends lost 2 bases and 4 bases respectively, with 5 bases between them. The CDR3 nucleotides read TGCAGTGCTAGACGGTCAGAGACCCAGTACTTC. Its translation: CSARRSETQYF.

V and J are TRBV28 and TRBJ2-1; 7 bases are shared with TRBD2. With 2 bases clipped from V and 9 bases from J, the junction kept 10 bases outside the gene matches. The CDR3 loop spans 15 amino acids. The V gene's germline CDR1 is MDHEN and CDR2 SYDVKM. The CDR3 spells CASSLRASRGVEQFF. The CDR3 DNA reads TGTGCCAGCAGTTTAAGGGCTAGCCGGGGGGTTGAGCAGTTCTTC.

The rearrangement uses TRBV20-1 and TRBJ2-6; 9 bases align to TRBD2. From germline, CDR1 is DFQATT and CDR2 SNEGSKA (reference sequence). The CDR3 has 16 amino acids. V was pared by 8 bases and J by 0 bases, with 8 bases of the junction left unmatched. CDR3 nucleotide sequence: TGCAGTACCAAGCGGGAGGACATCTCTGGGGCCAACGTCCTGACTTTC. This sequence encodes CSTKREDISGANVLTF.

CDR3 in amino acids: CAINRYGEQYF. In nucleotides, the CDR3 is TGTGCCATCAACCGATACGGCGAGCAGTACTTC. The gene calls are TRBV10-3 and TRBJ2-7; D gene unclear. The CDR3 sequence is 11 residues long. Germline CDR1 reads ENHRY; CDR2 reads SYGVKD. V lost 7 bases to trimming and J lost 6 bases, with 10 bases between them.

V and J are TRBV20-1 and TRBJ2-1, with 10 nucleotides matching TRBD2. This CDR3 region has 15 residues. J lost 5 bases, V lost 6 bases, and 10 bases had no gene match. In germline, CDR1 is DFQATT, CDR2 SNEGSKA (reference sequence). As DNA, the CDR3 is TGCAGTGCCCCATCCGGACTAGCGGCTCACAATGAGCAGTTCTTC. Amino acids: CSAPSGLAAHNEQFF.